The source of this TCR beta chain is a study of early T cells in non-severe SARS-CoV-2 infection. As for the study in general: Bulk RNA from unsorted whole blood was sequenced; chains were unpaired.

Overall study findings and caveats: VDJdb matching favored anti-spike CD8 responses, missing private and CD4 specificities.

V was pared by 7 bases and J by 5 bases, with 14 bases between. The CDR3 has 13 residues. Germline V CDR1 and CDR2: SEHNR, FQNEAQ (reference sequence). Note on this clonotype: Its antigen is unknown.

Attachment of unique molecular identifiers was made to individual cDNA molecules. Using its own MiXCR run on the 5' RACE reads, TCRdb lists one record per CDR3 protein. Of about 92,000 distinct CDR3 sequences listed, 16% are singletons. This chain connects TRBV7-9 to TRBJ1-2; maybe TRBD1 (5 bases). The sequenced sample was whole blood. This TCR came from an adult who was a healthcare worker with PCR-confirmed SARS-CoV-2 infection or an uninfected control (not recorded which). The CDR3 is CASIFDSPYGYTF. The CDR3 region has the DNA TGTGCCAGCATCTTTGACAGCCCGTATGGCTACACCTTC. The full variable domain, completed using reference TRBV7-9 and TRBJ1-2, is DTGVSQNPRHKITKRGQNVTFRCDPISEHNRLYWYRQTLGQGPEFLTYFQNEAQLEKSRLLSDRFSAERPKGSFSTLEIQRTEQGDSAMYLCASIFDSPYGYTFGSGTRLTVV.